This T cell receptor beta chain was obtained from a study of CXCR3-negative and CXCR3-positive naive CD8 T cells. It was by 5' RACE with UMI labels that the TRB cDNA libraries were prepared. TCRdb reprocessed the 5' RACE reads; each CDR3 protein has one entry and no DNA is given. This sample's table reports under 150,000 distinct CDR3 sequences. Whole-study results and caveats: Naive cells that were CXCR3-positive had more hydrophobic TRB CDR3s (compared with CXCR3-negative naive cells). Whereas both naive subsets had comparably high diversity, memory CD8+ cells had much lower diversity.

The CDR3 spans 19 residues. CDR1 LNHNV and CDR2 YYDKDF come from the germline V gene (reference sequence). CD45RO-CCR7+CD27+CD95- characterized naive CD8+ T cells. As to this clonotype: Its antigen is still unknown.

Sequenced sample: naive CXCR3+ CD8+ T cells from blood. Subset reported: CD45RO-CCR7+CD27+CD95- naive CD8+ T cells expressing CXCR3 (TNR3+). This TCR derives from a human donor in good health. Some clones in this sample may be carry-over from other donors' samples. The chain uses TRBV15 and TRBJ2-7; TCRdb calls TRBD2, which cannot be checked without DNA. CDR3: CATSRVGIAASGLQYEQYF.